These 26 T cell receptor beta chains were all obtained from the same sample, sequenced in a study of cytomegalovirus exposure and HLA in healthy donors. PCR employed 60 Vbeta and 13 Jbeta primers. TCRdb's copy holds only in-frame clones and misses some; the assay was immunoSEQ multiplex PCR. Counted here are roughly 170,000 clones, over 65% occurring once; the ten biggest clones make up less than 0.9%. The specimen sequenced was PBMCs. All receptors derive from a female donor in good health and CMV-seronegative.

The DNA for the CDR3 is TGTGCCAGTTCCCCCTTTGGGCGAACTGAAGCTTTCTTT. The encoded protein is CASSPFGRTEAFF. The rearrangement links TRBV7-9 to TRBJ1-1; D unclear. The germline gives CDR1 SEHNR, CDR2 FQNEAQ (reference sequence). Trimming stripped 9 bases from V and 5 bases from J, with 16 bases between. The CDR3 sequence is 13 residues long. Full variable domain (missing parts from reference TRBV7-9 and TRBJ1-1): DTGVSQNPRHKITKRGQNVTFRCDPISEHNRLYWYRQTLGQGPEFLTYFQNEAQLEKSRLLSDRFSAERPKGSFSTLEIQRTEQGDSAMYLCASSPFGRTEAFFGQGTRLTVV.

This chain joins TRBV10-3 and TRBJ2-3; 12 bases match TRBD2. The length of the CDR3 is 21 residues. Losses at the gene ends were 0 bases for V and 8 bases for J; bases not matched to a gene: 21. Germline V gene data show CDR1 as ENHRY and CDR2 as SYGVKD. The CDR3 here is CAISESAQVLTSGRPEGTQYF. The CDR3 nucleotides read TGTGCCATCAGTGAGTCCGCCCAAGTGTTAACTAGCGGGAGGCCTGAGGGTACGCAGTATTTT.

About this clone itself: Other DNA sequences in this specimen translate into the identical CDR3. The CDR3 sequence is CASSLGGGSSYEQYF. In DNA form, the CDR3 reads TGTGCCAGCAGCTTGGGGGGGGGCAGCTCCTACGAGCAGTACTTC. The chain carries TRBV5-4 and TRBJ2-7; TRBD2 might be the D (7 bases). Germline loops: CDR1 SGHNT, CDR2 YYREEE (reference sequence). The CDR3 runs 15 residues. The V end lost 0 bases, the J end lost 0 bases, and 10 bases lay between the germline ends.

The V and J genes are TRBV18 and TRBJ1-6; possible D gene TRBD1, 5 bases. The germline CDR1 and CDR2 sequences are KGHSH and LQKENI. V shed 0 bases and J shed 7 bases, with 7 bases lying between them. CDR3 size: 14 residues. The CDR3 spells CASSPPGGNSPLHF. DNA for the CDR3: TGTGCCAGCTCACCACCTGGGGGGAATTCACCCCTCCACTTT.

The J gene is TRBJ2-1, the V gene TRBV9, with 10 bases that match TRBD2. This CDR3 spans 16 amino acids. J was trimmed by 4 bases and V by 6 bases; bases with no gene match: 10. Germline V gene lookup returns CDR1 SGDLS and CDR2 YYNGEE. DNA for the CDR3: TGTGCCAGCACCCGAACCGGGACTAGCGCTTACAATGAGCAGTTCTTC. Encoded protein: CASTRTGTSAYNEQFF.

The V gene is TRBV28, the J gene TRBJ1-1, with 7 bases matching TRBD1. This CDR3 is 13 amino acids long. Germline CDR1 and CDR2: MDHEN and SYDVKM. Losses at the gene ends were 6 bases for V and 10 bases for J; bases not matched to a gene: 11. CDR3 protein: CASRGTGAHGAFF. In DNA, the CDR3 is TGTGCCAGCAGGGGAACAGGGGCCCACGGAGCTTTCTTT.

This clone was seen a single time. The chain is built from TRBV10-3 and TRBJ2-1; 7 bases line up with TRBD2. Germline CDR1 ENHRY, CDR2 SYGVKD. The V gene end was trimmed by 10 bases and the J gene end by 9 bases; junction bases not matched to a gene: 6. This CDR3 contains 11 residues. The CDR3: CASQRESEQFF. Here the CDR3 DNA reads TGTGCCAGCCAGCGGGAATCTGAGCAGTTCTTC.

The table lists this clone with a few counts. This chain connects TRBV7-6 to TRBJ2-5, with D possibly being TRBD2 (6 bases). CDR3 length: 14 residues. Trimming pared 1 base from V and 3 bases from J, leaving 9 bases between. Germline V gives CDR1 SGHVS, CDR2 FNYEAQ. The CDR3 spells CASSLGPGEETQYF. The CDR3, as DNA: TGTGCCAGCAGCTTAGGGCCGGGAGAAGAGACCCAGTACTTC. Combining the CDR3 with reference TRBV7-6 and TRBJ2-5 gives the whole variable domain GAGVSQSPRYKVTKRGQDVALRCDPISGHVSLYWYRQALGQGPEFLTYFNYEAQQDKSGLPNDRFSAERPEGSISTLTIQRTEQRDSAMYRCASSLGPGEETQYFGPGTRLLVL.

The chain links TRBV9 to TRBJ2-3; 14 nucleotides agree with TRBD2. CDR3 size: 16 residues. Germline loops: CDR1 SGDLS, CDR2 YYNGEE. Germline trimming cut 0 bases from V and 4 bases from J; bases unmatched to any gene: 1. The CDR3 loop is CASSVVGLAGADTQYF. In DNA, the CDR3 is TGTGCCAGCAGCGTAGTGGGACTAGCGGGAGCAGATACGCAGTATTTT. Complete variable domain (other parts from reference TRBV9 and TRBJ2-3): DSGVTQTPKHLITATGQRVTLRCSPRSGDLSVYWYQQSLDQGLQFLIQYYNGEERAKGNILERFSAQQFPDLHSELNLSSLELGDSALYFCASSVVGLAGADTQYFGPGTRLTVL.

The genes are TRBV5-1 and TRBJ1-1; no firm D call. This CDR3 is 15 amino acids long. Germline lookup yields CDR1 SGHRS and CDR2 YFSETQ. The V and J ends lost 4 bases and 2 bases respectively, with 15 bases between them. CDR3: CASSTGGSSNTEAFF. The CDR3 region has the DNA TGCGCCAGCAGCACGGGAGGCAGTTCTAACACTGAAGCTTTCTTT. Drawing the rest from reference TRBV5-1 and TRBJ1-1, the complete variable domain is KAGVTQTPRYLIKTRGQQVTLSCSPISGHRSVSWYQQTPGQGLQFLFEYFSETQRNKGNFPGRFSGRQFSNSRSEMNVSTLELGDSALYLCASSTGGSSNTEAFFGQGTRLTVV.

The chain uses TRBV28 and TRBJ1-5, with D perhaps matching TRBD1 (5 bases). The ends were cut back, 4 bases at V and 1 base at J, with 17 bases in the middle. Germline V gene lookup returns CDR1 MDHEN and CDR2 SYDVKM. The CDR3 sequence is 17 residues long. CDR3: CASSSEWGVSSNQPQHF. The CDR3 coding sequence is TGTGCCAGCAGTTCAGAGTGGGGGGTGAGCAGCAATCAGCCCCAGCATTTT.

The chain uses TRBV10-3 and TRBJ2-3; D may be TRBD1 (5 bases). This CDR3 contains 13 residues. Deletions cut 5 bases from V and 4 bases from J, with 10 bases between. Germline V lookup: CDR1 ENHRY, CDR2 SYGVKD. The CDR3 loop reads CAISNQGADTQYF. CDR3 nucleotide sequence: TGTGCCATCAGTAACCAGGGCGCAGATACGCAGTATTTT.

The V and J genes are TRBV7-9 and TRBJ2-3, with 9 bases aligning to TRBD1. Trimming at V came to 2 bases and at J to 4 bases, leaving 7 bases not matched to a gene. Per germline, CDR1 SEHNR and CDR2 FQNEAQ (reference sequence). The length of the CDR3 is 16 residues. This CDR3 reads CASSLNRGPSSDTQYF. The DNA for the CDR3 is TGTGCCAGCAGCTTAAACAGGGGGCCTTCCTCAGATACGCAGTATTTT.

This clone was seen a few times. V gene TRBV7-2 combines with J gene TRBJ2-5; 8 positions match TRBD2. Germline CDR1 reads SGHTA; CDR2 reads FQGNSA. The CDR3 sequence is 15 residues long. After removal of 5 bases from V and 6 bases from J, the junction contained 11 bases not matched to a gene. The CDR3 sequence is CASSPGGGRIQTQYF. CDR3 sequence (DNA): TGTGCCAGCAGCCCGGGGGGGGGCAGGATACAGACCCAGTACTTC.

CDR3 coding DNA: TGTGCCAGCAGCGTAGATCAGGGGGCAGCCTATGGCTACACCTTC. Translated: CASSVDQGAAYGYTF. The genes are TRBV9 and TRBJ1-2; 8 nucleotides agree with TRBD1. With 0 bases clipped from V and 4 bases from J, the junction kept 5 bases outside the gene matches. From germline, CDR1 is SGDLS and CDR2 YYNGEE. CDR3 length: 15 amino acids.

The chain uses TRBV27 and TRBJ1-3; D is possibly TRBD1 (6 bases). Trimming cost V 6 bases and J 4 bases, with 19 bases left between them. The CDR3 is 16 residues long. The germline V gene encodes CDR1 MNHEY and CDR2 SMNVEV (reference sequence). The CDR3: CASRLGRGGAGNTIYF. In DNA, the CDR3 is TGTGCCAGCAGGCTCGGACGGGGGGGCGCCGGAAACACCATATATTTT.

V and J are TRBV4-2 and TRBJ1-5, with 8 bases that match TRBD1. CDR3 length: 17 residues. Germline trimming cut 0 bases from V and 3 bases from J; bases unmatched to any gene: 7. The germline gives CDR1 LGHNA, CDR2 YNFKEQ. The CDR3 DNA is TGTGCCAGCAGCCAAGATGGAAGGACAGGGATCAATCAGCCCCAGCATTTT. It encodes CASSQDGRTGINQPQHF.

The J gene is TRBJ2-3, the V gene TRBV4-1; D might be TRBD2 (6 bases). V shed 3 bases and J shed 2 bases, with 18 bases lying between them. The length of the CDR3 is 17 residues. Germline V gives CDR1 MGHRA, CDR2 YSYEKL. The chain's CDR3 is CASSQPMVRGSTDTQYF. The DNA of the CDR3 is TGCGCCAGCAGCCAGCCCATGGTGCGGGGCTCCACAGATACGCAGTATTTT.

The chain combines TRBV2 with TRBJ1-1; 7 bases are a match to TRBD1. The V segment lost 7 bases and the J segment 1 base; nucleotides outside the gene matches: 9. CDR1 and CDR2 (germline): SNHLY, FYNNEI. This CDR3 region has 15 residues. DNA for the CDR3: TGTGCCAGCATTCTCAGGGGGTGGAGGAACACTGAAGCTTTCTTT. Translating gives CASILRGWRNTEAFF.

The rearrangement uses TRBV4-3 and TRBJ2-5; TRBD1 is a possible D gene (6 bases). Between the trimmed V and J ends, which lost 0 bases and 5 bases, there was a span of 16 bases. Per the germline V gene, CDR1 is LGHNA and CDR2 is YSLEER. CDR3 length: 16 amino acids. DNA of the CDR3: TGCGCCAGCAGCCAAGACCCTTTCGGCAGGGGTGAGACCCAGTACTTC. Translating gives CASSQDPFGRGETQYF.

The rearrangement uses TRBV18 and TRBJ1-6; TRBD1 aligns across 9 bases. The trim removed 5 bases at V and 5 bases at J, leaving 4 bases unmatched. The CDR3 consists of 15 residues. The germline V gene has CDR1 KGHSH and CDR2 LQKENI. CDR3 in amino acids: CASSKGTGNNSPLHF. CDR3 nucleotide sequence: TGTGCCAGCTCAAAAGGGACAGGGAATAATTCACCCCTCCACTTT.

This chain links TRBV7-9 with TRBJ2-1, with D possibly TRBD1 on 5 matching bases. CDR1 is SEHNR, CDR2 FQNEAQ, per germline (reference sequence). The CDR3 has 14 amino acids. V lost 5 bases and J 6 bases, leaving 14 bases between the germline ends. The CDR3 spells CASSRGLILNEQFF. CDR3 coding DNA: TGTGCCAGCAGCAGGGGTTTAATTCTCAATGAGCAGTTCTTC.

The chain uses TRBV7-9 and TRBJ2-1, with 10 bases aligning to TRBD1. Germline CDR1 and CDR2: SEHNR and FQNEAQ (reference sequence). This CDR3 spans 14 amino acids. After removal of 5 bases from V and 12 bases from J, the junction contained 10 bases not matched to a gene. CDR3 DNA sequence: TGTGCCAGCAGCCCCGGGACAGGGGCGGTTGTGCAGTTCTTC. Its translation: CASSPGTGAVVQFF.

This chain links TRBV4-3 with TRBJ1-5; tentative D call: TRBD1 (5 bases). V lost 0 bases and J 2 bases, leaving 14 bases between the germline ends. The CDR3 consists of 17 residues. The germline CDR1 and CDR2 sequences are LGHNA and YSLEER. CDR3 protein: CASSQDPGKRGNQPQHF. CDR3 coding DNA: TGCGCCAGCAGCCAAGATCCAGGGAAAAGGGGCAATCAGCCCCAGCATTTT.

The chain combines TRBV9 with TRBJ1-4; D is possibly TRBD1 (5 bases). Trimming left V 4 bases short and J 8 bases short, with 18 bases between. The CDR3 extends over 15 amino acids. Germline CDR1 reads SGDLS; CDR2 reads YYNGEE. CDR3 in DNA: TGTGCCAGCAGCAATGGGCCCGGGGAGGGGGAAAAACTGTTTTTT. Its protein product is CASSNGPGEGEKLFF.

The V and J genes are TRBV29-1 and TRBJ2-3; D gene unclear. CDR3 length: 15 residues. V lost 2 bases and J 3 bases, leaving 15 bases between the germline ends. Germline values: CDR1 SQVTM, CDR2 ANQGSEA. CDR3 nucleotides: TGCAGCGTTGAACCTCGAGGTCGCAGAACAGATACGCAGTATTTT. This translates into CSVEPRGRRTDTQYF.